The 20 T cell receptor beta chains in this list originate from one sample, sequenced in a study of blood T cell repertoires in COVID-19. Repertoires were generated with immunoSEQ multiplex PCR, while TCRdb's copy carries only in-frame clones and drops some. The sample has hundreds of thousands of clones, around 90% seen once; the top ten hold roughly 0.76%. Sequences were obtained from peripheral blood. Receptors were obtained from a man younger than 35 with COVID-19, enrolled during active disease.

The V call is TRBV29-1, the J call TRBJ2-3, with 9 bases that match TRBD2. The CDR3 loop spans 15 amino acids. With 1 base clipped from V and 2 bases from J, the junction kept 4 bases outside the gene matches. CDR1 SQVTM and CDR2 ANQGSEA come from the germline V gene. The CDR3 sequence: CSVEAGGGATDTQYF. For the CDR3, the DNA is TGCAGCGTTGAAGCGGGCGGGGGGGCCACAGATACGCAGTATTTT.

The V gene is TRBV24-1, the J gene TRBJ1-4; D is uncertain. CDR3 size: 16 residues. Trimming cost V 5 bases and J 6 bases, with 18 bases left between them. Per the germline V gene, CDR1 is KGHDR and CDR2 is SFDVKD. The CDR3 region is CATSAKHGERDEKLFF. For the CDR3, the DNA is TGTGCCACCAGTGCGAAGCACGGGGAACGGGATGAAAAACTGTTTTTT.

The chain is built from TRBV6-5 and TRBJ2-3; 8 positions match TRBD2. V trimming: 3 bases; J trimming: 7 bases; junction bases outside the gene matches: 12. CDR1 is MNHEY, CDR2 SVGAGI, per germline. CDR3 length: 16 amino acids. The CDR3 loop is CASSYFGGGSPHTQYF. The DNA of the CDR3 is TGTGCCAGCAGTTATTTTGGCGGGGGGTCGCCACATACGCAGTATTTT.

This chain connects TRBV19 to TRBJ1-6; D gene uncertain. CDR1 LNHDA and CDR2 SQIVND come from the germline V gene (reference sequence). V was cut by 5 bases and J by 9 bases, with 14 bases left in between. The CDR3 is 14 residues long. The CDR3 reads CASSLRGSGSPLHF. CDR3 nucleotide sequence: TGTGCCAGTAGTCTACGGGGTTCGGGTTCACCCCTCCACTTT.

The chain carries TRBV15 and TRBJ2-5, with D possibly TRBD2 on 6 matching bases. The CDR3 contains 14 residues. V lost 4 bases and J 5 bases, leaving 14 bases between the germline ends. The germline gives CDR1 LNHNV, CDR2 YYDKDF (reference sequence). The CDR3 protein is CATSIWKGRETQYF. The DNA for the CDR3 is TGTGCCACCAGCATCTGGAAGGGGAGGGAGACCCAGTACTTC.

The chain joins TRBV20-1 to TRBJ2-1, with D uncertain. The germline gives CDR1 DFQATT, CDR2 SNEGSKA (reference sequence). The length of the CDR3 is 11 residues. Trimming cost V 8 bases and J 3 bases, with 8 bases left between them. The DNA for the CDR3 is TGCAGTCTAAAGTACTACAATGAGCAGTTCTTC. Translated, it gives CSLKYYNEQFF.

In this sample, this clone turned up a few times. The V and J genes are TRBV19 and TRBJ1-5; TRBD1 matches 7 bases. CDR1 is LNHDA and CDR2 is SQIVND in the germline V gene (reference sequence). The junction had 7 bases not matched to a gene; V was cut back by 0 bases and J by 8 bases. The CDR3 sequence is 15 residues long. CDR3 bases: TGTGCCAGTAGTATAGATCAGGGGGGCTTGAAGCCCCAGCATTTT. This sequence encodes CASSIDQGGLKPQHF.

This clone occurred a few times. The chain is built from TRBV7-9 and TRBJ2-5; possibly TRBD2 for D (5 bases). The CDR3 is 17 residues long. Germline loops: CDR1 SEHNR, CDR2 FQNEAQ (reference sequence). V was cut by 5 bases and J by 0 bases, with 19 bases left in between. CDR3 sequence (DNA): TGTGCCAGCAGCAAACTACCGGGGTCGGGGTACCAAGAGACCCAGTACTTC. This translates into CASSKLPGSGYQETQYF.

The chain uses TRBV19 and TRBJ1-2; TRBD1 is a possible D gene (6 bases). Trimming took off 4 bases at V and 1 base at J, with 10 bases between the two ends. The CDR3 covers 14 residues. Germline-derived CDR1 and CDR2 are LNHDA and SQIVND (reference sequence). The CDR3 region is CASSSQDSNYGYTF. In DNA form, the CDR3 reads TGTGCCAGTAGTAGCCAGGACAGTAACTATGGCTACACCTTC.

About this clone itself: Other DNA sequences of this sample code for an identical CDR3. This chain links TRBV5-4 with TRBJ2-7, with D possibly matching TRBD2 (6 bases). Between the trimmed V and J ends, which lost 4 bases and 4 bases, there was a span of 12 bases. CDR1 and CDR2 from the germline V gene are SGHNT and YYREEE (reference sequence). CDR3 length equals 13 residues. Here the CDR3 reads CASSLAGSYEQYF. Here the CDR3 DNA reads TGTGCCAGCAGCCTGGCGGGGTCTTACGAGCAGTACTTC.

The chain employs TRBV3-1 (or the pseudogene TRBV3-2) and TRBJ2-7, with D perhaps matching TRBD1 (5 bases). Trimming removed 4 bases from V and 6 bases from J, with 13 bases in between. This CDR3 comprises 13 residues. CDR1 and CDR2 from the germline V gene are LGHDT and YNNKEL (reference sequence). As DNA, the CDR3 is TGTGCCAGCAGCCGGGCAGGAGACAGCGAGCAGTACTTC. Protein: CASSRAGDSEQYF.

The chain recombines TRBV5-4 with TRBJ1-1; the match to TRBD1 covers 7 bases. CDR1 SGHNT and CDR2 YYREEE come from the germline V gene (reference sequence). The CDR3 has 14 amino acids. The junction had 4 bases not matched to a gene; V was cut back by 4 bases and J by 1 base. The CDR3 reads CASSLQGWNTEAFF. The DNA of the CDR3 is TGTGCCAGCAGCCTACAGGGGTGGAACACTGAAGCTTTCTTT.

The gene calls are TRBV27 and TRBJ1-2, with 9 bases matching TRBD1. V shed 2 bases, J shed 6 bases, and the junction held 1 base outside the gene matches. CDR1 MNHEY and CDR2 SMNVEV come from the germline V gene (reference sequence). The CDR3 is 13 amino acids. The CDR3 DNA reads TGTGCCAGCAGTTTAAACAGGGGGCATGGCTACACCTTC. It codes for CASSLNRGHGYTF.

The rearrangement links TRBV7-6 to TRBJ2-2; D possibly corresponds to TRBD2 (5 bases). V lost 1 base and J 0 bases, leaving 6 bases between the germline ends. The CDR3 length is 15 residues. Germline-derived CDR1 and CDR2 are SGHVS and FNYEAQ. CDR3 sequence reads: CASSLGLTNTGELFF. As DNA, the CDR3 is TGTGCCAGCAGCTTAGGACTAACGAACACCGGGGAGCTGTTTTTT.

In its sample, this clone was seen a few times. The DNA of the CDR3 is TGTGCTAGTGGTTTACTTTCTGGCAGAACTAAAACCCCCTACGAGCAGTACTTC. Translation: CASGLLSGRTKTPYEQYF. This chain uses TRBV12-5 with TRBJ2-7; unclear D gene. This CDR3 comprises 18 residues. Germline-derived CDR1 and CDR2 are LGHNT and FRNRAP. V was cut by 3 bases and J by 2 bases, with 23 bases left in between.

The V call is TRBV3-1 (or the pseudogene TRBV3-2), the J call TRBJ1-1; 7 nucleotides align to TRBD1. V trimming: 3 bases; J trimming: 0 bases; junction bases outside the gene matches: 10. CDR1 is LGHDT, CDR2 YNNKEL, per germline (reference sequence). The length of the CDR3 is 17 residues. The DNA of the CDR3 is TGTGCCAGCAGCCAGACCGGGACAGCCCTCATGAACACTGAAGCTTTCTTT. Residues: CASSQTGTALMNTEAFF.

The chain employs TRBV11-3 and TRBJ2-7, with 8 nucleotides matching TRBD2. The germline V gene encodes CDR1 SGHNT and CDR2 YENEEA. V shed 1 base and J 0 bases; nucleotides not matched to a gene: 11. This CDR3 comprises 18 residues. In DNA form, the CDR3 reads TGTGCCAGCAGCTTAGGGCTAGCGGGTACTCCGAGCTCCTACGAGCAGTACTTC. Amino acid sequence: CASSLGLAGTPSSYEQYF.

The chain combines TRBV10-3 with TRBJ1-2, with 7 bases that match TRBD1. V dropped 5 bases and J dropped 4; count of bases not matched to a gene: 7. The CDR3 is 14 residues long. Germline V gene sequence: CDR1 ENHRY, CDR2 SYGVKD. The DNA of the CDR3 is TGTGCCATCAGTCCAGGACAGGATGTCTATGGCTACACCTTC. Translating gives CAISPGQDVYGYTF.

This chain joins TRBV7-9 and TRBJ2-1, with D possibly TRBD2 on 5 matching bases. CDR1 is SEHNR, CDR2 FQNEAQ, per germline (reference sequence). The CDR3 sequence is 13 residues long. V lost 5 bases, J lost 10 bases, and 15 bases lay in between. The CDR3 region has the DNA TGTGCCAGCAGCCCCCCGACTATACCCGAGCAGTTCTTC. Protein: CASSPPTIPEQFF. The whole variable domain, filled in from reference TRBV7-9 and TRBJ2-1, reads DTGVSQNPRHKITKRGQNVTFRCDPISEHNRLYWYRQTLGQGPEFLTYFQNEAQLEKSRLLSDRFSAERPKGSFSTLEIQRTEQGDSAMYLCASSPPTIPEQFFGPGTRLTVL.

The chain is built from TRBV13 and TRBJ2-2, with D possibly being TRBD2 (5 bases). CDR1 is PRHDT, CDR2 FYEKMQ, per germline (reference sequence). The length of the CDR3 is 15 residues. The ends were cut back, 5 bases at V and 4 bases at J, with 14 bases in the middle. The CDR3 spells CASSPTGKSTGELFF. DNA for the CDR3: TGTGCCAGCAGCCCAACGGGGAAATCCACCGGGGAGCTGTTTTTT.